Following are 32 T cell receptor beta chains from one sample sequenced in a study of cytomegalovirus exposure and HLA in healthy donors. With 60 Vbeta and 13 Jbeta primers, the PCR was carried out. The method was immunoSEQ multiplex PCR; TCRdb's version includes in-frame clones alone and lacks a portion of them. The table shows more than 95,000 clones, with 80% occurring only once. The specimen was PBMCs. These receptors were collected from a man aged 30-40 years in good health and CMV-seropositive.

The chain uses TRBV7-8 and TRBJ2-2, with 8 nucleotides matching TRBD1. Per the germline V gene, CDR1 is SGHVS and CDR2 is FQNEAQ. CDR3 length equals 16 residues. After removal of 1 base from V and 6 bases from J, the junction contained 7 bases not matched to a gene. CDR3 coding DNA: TGTGCCAGCAGCTTAGTGGCAGGGGGCATAGCCGGGGAGCTGTTTTTT. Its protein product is CASSLVAGGIAGELFF.

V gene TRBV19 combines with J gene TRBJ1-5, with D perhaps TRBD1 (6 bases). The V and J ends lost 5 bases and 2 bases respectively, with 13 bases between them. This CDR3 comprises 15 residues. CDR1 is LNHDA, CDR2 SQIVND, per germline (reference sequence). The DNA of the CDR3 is TGTGCCAGTAGTCCTGCGGGGGCCCGCAATCAGCCCCAGCATTTT. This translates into CASSPAGARNQPQHF. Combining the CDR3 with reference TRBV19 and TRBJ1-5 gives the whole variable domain DGGITQSPKYLFRKEGQNVTLSCEQNLNHDAMYWYRQDPGQGLRLIYYSQIVNDFQKGDIAEGYSVSREKKESFPLTVTSAQKNPTAFYLCASSPAGARNQPQHFGDGTRLSIL.

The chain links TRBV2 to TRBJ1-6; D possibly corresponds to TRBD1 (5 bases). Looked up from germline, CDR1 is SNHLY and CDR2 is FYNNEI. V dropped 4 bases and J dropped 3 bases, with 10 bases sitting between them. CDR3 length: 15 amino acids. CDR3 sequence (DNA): TGTGCCAGCAGTGCCGACAGTTACTATAATTCACCCCTCCACTTT. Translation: CASSADSYYNSPLHF.

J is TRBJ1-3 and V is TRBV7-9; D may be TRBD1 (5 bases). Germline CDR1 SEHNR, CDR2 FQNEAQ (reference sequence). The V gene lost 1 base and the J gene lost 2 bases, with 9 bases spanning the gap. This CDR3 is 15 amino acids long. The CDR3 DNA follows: TGTGCCAGCAGCTTAGACAGGTTACCTGGAAACACCATATATTTT. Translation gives CASSLDRLPGNTIYF. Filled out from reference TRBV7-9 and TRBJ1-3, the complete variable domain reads DTGVSQNPRHKITKRGQNVTFRCDPISEHNRLYWYRQTLGQGPEFLTYFQNEAQLEKSRLLSDRFSAERPKGSFSTLEIQRTEQGDSAMYLCASSLDRLPGNTIYFGEGSWLTVV.

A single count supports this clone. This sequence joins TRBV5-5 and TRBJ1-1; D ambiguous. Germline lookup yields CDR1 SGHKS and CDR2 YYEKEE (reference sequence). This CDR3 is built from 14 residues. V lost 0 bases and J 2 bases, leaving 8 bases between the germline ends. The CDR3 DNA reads TGTGCCAGCAGCTTGGCACACAGCAACACTGAAGCTTTCTTT. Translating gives CASSLAHSNTEAFF.

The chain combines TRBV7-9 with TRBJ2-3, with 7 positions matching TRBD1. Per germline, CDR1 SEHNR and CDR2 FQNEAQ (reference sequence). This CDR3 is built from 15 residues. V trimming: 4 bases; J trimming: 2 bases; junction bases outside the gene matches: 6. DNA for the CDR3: TGTGCCAGCAGCTACAGGGGTCGTGACACAGATACGCAGTATTTT. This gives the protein CASSYRGRDTDTQYF.

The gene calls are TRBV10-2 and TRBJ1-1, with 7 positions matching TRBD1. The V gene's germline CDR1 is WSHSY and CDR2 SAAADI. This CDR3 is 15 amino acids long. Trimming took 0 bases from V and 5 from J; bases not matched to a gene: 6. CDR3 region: CASSESAGGRTEAFF. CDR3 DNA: TGCGCCAGCAGTGAGTCGGCAGGGGGACGGACTGAAGCTTTCTTT.

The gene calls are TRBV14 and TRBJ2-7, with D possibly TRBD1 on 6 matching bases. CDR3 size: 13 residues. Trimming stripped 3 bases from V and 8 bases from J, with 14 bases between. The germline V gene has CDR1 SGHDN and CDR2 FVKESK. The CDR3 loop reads CASSQPGTRKQYF. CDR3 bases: TGTGCCAGCAGCCAGCCCGGGACAAGGAAGCAGTACTTC. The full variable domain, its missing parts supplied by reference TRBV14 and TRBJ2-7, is EAGVTQFPSHSVIEKGQTVTLRCDPISGHDNLYWYRRVMGKEIKFLLHFVKESKQDESGMPNNRFLAERTGGTYSTLKVQPAELEDSGVYFCASSQPGTRKQYFGPGTRLTVT.

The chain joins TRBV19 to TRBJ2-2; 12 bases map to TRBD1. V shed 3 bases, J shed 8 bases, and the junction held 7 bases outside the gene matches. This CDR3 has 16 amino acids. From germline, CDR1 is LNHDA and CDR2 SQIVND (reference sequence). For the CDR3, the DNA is TGTGCCAGTAGTATGTCCGGGACAGGGGGCAGGGGGGAGCTGTTTTTT. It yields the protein CASSMSGTGGRGELFF.

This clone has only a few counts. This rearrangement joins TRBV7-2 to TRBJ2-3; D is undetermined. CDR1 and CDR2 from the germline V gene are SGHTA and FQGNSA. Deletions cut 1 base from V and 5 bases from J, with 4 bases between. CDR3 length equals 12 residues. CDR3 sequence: CASSLVGDTQYF. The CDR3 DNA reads TGTGCCAGCAGCTTAGTCGGAGATACGCAGTATTTT.

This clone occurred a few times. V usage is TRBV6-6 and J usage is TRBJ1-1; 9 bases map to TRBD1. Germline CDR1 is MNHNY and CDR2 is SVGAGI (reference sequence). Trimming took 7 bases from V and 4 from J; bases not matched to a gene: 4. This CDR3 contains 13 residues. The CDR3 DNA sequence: TGTGCCAGCAAACAGGGGGCTGGCACTGAAGCTTTCTTT. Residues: CASKQGAGTEAFF.

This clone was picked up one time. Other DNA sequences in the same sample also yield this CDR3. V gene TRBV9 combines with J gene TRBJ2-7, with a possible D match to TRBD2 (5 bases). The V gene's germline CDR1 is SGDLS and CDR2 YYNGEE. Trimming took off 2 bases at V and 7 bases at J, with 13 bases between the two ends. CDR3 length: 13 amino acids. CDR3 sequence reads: CASSVRQGGEQYF. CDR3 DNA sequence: TGTGCCAGCAGCGTCAGACAAGGCGGGGAGCAGTACTTC.

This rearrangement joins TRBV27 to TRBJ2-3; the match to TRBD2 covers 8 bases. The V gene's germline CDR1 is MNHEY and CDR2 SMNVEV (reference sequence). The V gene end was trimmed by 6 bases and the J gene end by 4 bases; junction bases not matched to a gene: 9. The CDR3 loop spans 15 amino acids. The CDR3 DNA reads TGTGCCAGCAGATCAATAGCGGGGAGGGCAGATACGCAGTATTTT. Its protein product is CASRSIAGRADTQYF.

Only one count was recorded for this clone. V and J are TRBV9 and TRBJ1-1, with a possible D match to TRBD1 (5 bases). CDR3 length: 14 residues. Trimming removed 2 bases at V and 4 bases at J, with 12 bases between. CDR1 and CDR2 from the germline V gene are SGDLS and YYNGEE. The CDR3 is CASSVLGVPTEAFF. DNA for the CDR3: TGTGCCAGCAGCGTCTTAGGGGTACCCACTGAAGCTTTCTTT.

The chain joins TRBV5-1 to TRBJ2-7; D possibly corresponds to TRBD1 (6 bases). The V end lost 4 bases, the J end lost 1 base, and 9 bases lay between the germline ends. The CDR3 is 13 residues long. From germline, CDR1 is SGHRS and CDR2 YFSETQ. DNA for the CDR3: TGCGCCAGCAGCCCGACAGGATCCTACGAGCAGTACTTC. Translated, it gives CASSPTGSYEQYF.

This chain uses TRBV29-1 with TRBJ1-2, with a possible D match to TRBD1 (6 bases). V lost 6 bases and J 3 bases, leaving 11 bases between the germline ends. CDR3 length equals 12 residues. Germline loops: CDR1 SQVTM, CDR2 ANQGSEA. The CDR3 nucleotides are TGCAGCGTGGCACAGGGCGACTATGGCTACACCTTC. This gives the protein CSVAQGDYGYTF.

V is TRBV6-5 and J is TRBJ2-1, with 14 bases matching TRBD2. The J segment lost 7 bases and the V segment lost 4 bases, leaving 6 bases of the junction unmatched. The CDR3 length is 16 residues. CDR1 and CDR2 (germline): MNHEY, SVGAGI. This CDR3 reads CASSSTSGGAVNEQFF. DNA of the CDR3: TGTGCCAGCAGTTCGACTAGCGGGGGGGCGGTGAATGAGCAGTTCTTC.

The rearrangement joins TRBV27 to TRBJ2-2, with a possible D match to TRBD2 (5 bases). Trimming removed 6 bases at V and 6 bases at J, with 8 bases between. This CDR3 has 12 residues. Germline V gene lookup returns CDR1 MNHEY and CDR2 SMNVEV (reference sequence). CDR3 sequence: CASRTMAGELFF. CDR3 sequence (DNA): TGTGCCAGCAGGACTATGGCCGGGGAGCTGTTTTTT.

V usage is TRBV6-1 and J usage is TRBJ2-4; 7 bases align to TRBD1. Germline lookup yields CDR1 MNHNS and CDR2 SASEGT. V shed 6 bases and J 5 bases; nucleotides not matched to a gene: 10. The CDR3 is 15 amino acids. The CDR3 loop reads CASRTSPGQQNIQYF. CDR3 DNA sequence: TGTGCCAGCAGAACATCACCGGGACAGCAAAACATTCAGTACTTC.

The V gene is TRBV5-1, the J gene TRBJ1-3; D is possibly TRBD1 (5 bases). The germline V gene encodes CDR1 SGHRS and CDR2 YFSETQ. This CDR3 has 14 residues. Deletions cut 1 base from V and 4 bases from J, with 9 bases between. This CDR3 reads CASSLFAGGNTIYF. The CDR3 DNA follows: TGCGCCAGCAGCTTGTTCGCAGGGGGAAACACCATATATTTT.

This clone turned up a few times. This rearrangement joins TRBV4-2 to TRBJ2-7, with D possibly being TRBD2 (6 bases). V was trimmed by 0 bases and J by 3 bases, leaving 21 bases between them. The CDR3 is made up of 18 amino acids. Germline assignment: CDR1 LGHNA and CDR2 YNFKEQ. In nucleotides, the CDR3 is TGTGCCAGCAGCCAAGATCCGTCCTCCCGGGACTTTCTCTACGAGCAGTACTTC. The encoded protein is CASSQDPSSRDFLYEQYF.

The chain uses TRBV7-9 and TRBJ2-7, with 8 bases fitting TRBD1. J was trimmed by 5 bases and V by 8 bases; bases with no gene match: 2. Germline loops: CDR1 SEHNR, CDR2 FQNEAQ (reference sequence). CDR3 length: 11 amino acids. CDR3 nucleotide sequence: TGTGCCAGCGGGACAGGTGACGAGCAGTACTTC. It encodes CASGTGDEQYF.

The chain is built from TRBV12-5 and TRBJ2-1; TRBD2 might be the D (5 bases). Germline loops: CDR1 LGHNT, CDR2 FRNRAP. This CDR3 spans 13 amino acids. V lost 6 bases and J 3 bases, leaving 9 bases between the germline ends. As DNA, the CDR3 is TGTGCTAGTGGCAGCGGCCACTACAATGAGCAGTTCTTC. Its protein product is CASGSGHYNEQFF. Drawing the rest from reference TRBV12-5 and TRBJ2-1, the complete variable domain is DARVTQTPRHKVTEMGQEVTMRCQPILGHNTVFWYRQTMMQGLELLAYFRNRAPLDDSGMPKDRFSAEMPDATLATLKIQPSEPRDSAVYFCASGSGHYNEQFFGPGTRLTVL.

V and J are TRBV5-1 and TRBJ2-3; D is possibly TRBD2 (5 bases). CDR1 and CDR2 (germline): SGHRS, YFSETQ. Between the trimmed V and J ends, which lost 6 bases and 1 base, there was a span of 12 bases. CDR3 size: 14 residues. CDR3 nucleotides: TGCGCCAGCACTGCCGCGGGTCGCACAGATACGCAGTATTTT. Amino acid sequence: CASTAAGRTDTQYF. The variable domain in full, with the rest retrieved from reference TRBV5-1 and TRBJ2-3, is KAGVTQTPRYLIKTRGQQVTLSCSPISGHRSVSWYQQTPGQGLQFLFEYFSETQRNKGNFPGRFSGRQFSNSRSEMNVSTLELGDSALYLCASTAAGRTDTQYFGPGTRLTVL.

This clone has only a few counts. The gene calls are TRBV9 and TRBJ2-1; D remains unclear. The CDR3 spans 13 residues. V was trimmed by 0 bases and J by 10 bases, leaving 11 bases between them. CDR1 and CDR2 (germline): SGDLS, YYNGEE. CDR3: CASSVEPIMEQFF. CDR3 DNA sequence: TGTGCCAGCAGCGTAGAGCCTATAATGGAGCAGTTCTTC.

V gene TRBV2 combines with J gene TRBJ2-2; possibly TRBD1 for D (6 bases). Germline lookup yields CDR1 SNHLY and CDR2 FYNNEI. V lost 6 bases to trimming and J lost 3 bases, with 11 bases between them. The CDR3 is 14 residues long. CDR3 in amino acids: CASRTGSDTGELFF. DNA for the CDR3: TGTGCCAGCAGAACAGGGTCGGACACCGGGGAGCTGTTTTTT.

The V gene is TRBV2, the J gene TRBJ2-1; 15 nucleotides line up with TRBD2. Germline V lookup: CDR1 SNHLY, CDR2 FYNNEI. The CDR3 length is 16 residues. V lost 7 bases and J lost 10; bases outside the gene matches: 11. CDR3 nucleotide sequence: TGTGCCAGCAAACCCAGGACTAGCGGGGGGGCAAGAGAGCAGTTCTTC. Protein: CASKPRTSGGAREQFF.

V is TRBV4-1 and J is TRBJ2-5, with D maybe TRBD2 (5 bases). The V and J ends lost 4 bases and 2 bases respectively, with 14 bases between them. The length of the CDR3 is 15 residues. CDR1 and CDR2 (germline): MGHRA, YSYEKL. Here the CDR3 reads CASSPSGSVQETQYF. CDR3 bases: TGCGCCAGCAGCCCCTCGGGAAGCGTGCAAGAGACCCAGTACTTC.

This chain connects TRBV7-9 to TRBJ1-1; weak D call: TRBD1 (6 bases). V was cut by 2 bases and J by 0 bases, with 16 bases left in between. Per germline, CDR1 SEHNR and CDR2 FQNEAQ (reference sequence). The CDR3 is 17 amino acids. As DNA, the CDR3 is TGTGCCAGCAGCTTAAGGCCACAGAGGGGGATGAACACTGAAGCTTTCTTT. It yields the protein CASSLRPQRGMNTEAFF.

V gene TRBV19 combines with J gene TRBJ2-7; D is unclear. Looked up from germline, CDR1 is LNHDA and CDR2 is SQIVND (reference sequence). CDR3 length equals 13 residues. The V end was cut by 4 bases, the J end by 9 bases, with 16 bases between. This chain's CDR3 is CASSSGPEEGQYF. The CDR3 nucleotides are TGTGCCAGTAGTAGTGGCCCAGAGGAAGGGCAGTACTTC.

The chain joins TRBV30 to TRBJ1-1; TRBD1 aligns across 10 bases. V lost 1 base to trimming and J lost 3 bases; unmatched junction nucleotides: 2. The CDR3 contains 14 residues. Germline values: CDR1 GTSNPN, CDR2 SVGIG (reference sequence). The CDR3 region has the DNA TGTGCCTGGAGTGCCGGACAGGGGGACACTGAAGCTTTCTTT. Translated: CAWSAGQGDTEAFF.

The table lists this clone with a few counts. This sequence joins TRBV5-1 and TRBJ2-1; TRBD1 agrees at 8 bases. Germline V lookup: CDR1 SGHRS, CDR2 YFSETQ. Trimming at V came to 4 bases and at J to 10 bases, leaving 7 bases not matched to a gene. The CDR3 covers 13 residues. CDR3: CASSRGQGYEQFF. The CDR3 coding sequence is TGCGCCAGCAGCCGCGGACAGGGTTACGAGCAGTTCTTC.